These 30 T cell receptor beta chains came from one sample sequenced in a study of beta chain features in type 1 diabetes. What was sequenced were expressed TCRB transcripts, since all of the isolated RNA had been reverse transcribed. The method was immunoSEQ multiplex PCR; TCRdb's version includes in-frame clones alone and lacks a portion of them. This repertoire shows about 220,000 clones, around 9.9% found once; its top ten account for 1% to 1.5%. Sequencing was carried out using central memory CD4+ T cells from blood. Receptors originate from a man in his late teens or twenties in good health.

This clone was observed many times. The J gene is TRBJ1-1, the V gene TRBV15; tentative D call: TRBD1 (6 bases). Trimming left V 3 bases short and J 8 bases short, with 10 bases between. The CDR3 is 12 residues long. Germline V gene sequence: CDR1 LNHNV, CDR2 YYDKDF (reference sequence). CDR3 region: CATSRGQTEAFF. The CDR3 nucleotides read TGTGCCACCAGCAGGGGACAAACCGAAGCTTTCTTT.

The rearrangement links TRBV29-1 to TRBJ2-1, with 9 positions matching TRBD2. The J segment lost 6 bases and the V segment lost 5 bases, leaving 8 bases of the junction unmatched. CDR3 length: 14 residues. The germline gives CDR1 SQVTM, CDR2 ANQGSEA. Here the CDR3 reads CSVNGGRGANEQFF. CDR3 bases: TGCAGCGTTAACGGCGGGAGGGGGGCCAATGAGCAGTTCTTC.

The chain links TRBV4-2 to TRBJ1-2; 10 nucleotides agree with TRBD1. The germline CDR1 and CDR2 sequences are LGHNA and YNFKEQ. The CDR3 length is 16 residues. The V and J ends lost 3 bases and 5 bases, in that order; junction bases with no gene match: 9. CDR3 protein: CASSHGGQGGIYGYTF. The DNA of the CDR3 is TGTGCCAGCAGCCACGGAGGACAGGGGGGAATATATGGCTACACCTTC.

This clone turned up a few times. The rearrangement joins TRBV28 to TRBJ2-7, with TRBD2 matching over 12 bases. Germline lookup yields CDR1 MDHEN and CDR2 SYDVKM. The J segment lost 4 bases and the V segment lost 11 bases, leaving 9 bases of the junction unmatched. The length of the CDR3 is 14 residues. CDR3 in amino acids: CASQPSGRVYEQYF. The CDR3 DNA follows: TGTGCCTCCCAGCCTAGCGGGAGGGTGTACGAGCAGTACTTC. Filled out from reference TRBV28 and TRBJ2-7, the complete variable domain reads DVKVTQSSRYLVKRTGEKVFLECVQDMDHENMFWYRQDPGLGLRLIYFSYDVKMKEKGDIPEGYSVSREKKERFSLILESASTNQTSMYLCASQPSGRVYEQYFGPGTRLTVT.

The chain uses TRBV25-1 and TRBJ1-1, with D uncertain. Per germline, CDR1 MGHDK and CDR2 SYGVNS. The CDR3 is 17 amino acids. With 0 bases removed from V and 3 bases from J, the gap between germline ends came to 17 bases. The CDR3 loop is CASSEYPARGWDTEAFF. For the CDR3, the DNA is TGTGCCAGCAGTGAATATCCCGCGAGAGGGTGGGACACTGAAGCTTTCTTT.

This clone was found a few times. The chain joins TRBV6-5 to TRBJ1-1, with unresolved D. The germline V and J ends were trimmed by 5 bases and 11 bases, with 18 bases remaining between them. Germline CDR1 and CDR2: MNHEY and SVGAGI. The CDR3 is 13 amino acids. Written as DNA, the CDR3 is TGTGCCAGCAGTATTCGGATGGAGGCCGCCGCTTTCTTT. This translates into CASSIRMEAAAFF.

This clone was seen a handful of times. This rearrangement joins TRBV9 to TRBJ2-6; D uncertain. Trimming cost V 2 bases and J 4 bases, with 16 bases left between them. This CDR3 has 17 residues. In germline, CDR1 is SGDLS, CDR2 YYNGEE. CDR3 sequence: CASSVQILLTGANVLTF. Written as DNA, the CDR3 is TGTGCCAGCAGCGTCCAGATACTTCTGACGGGGGCCAACGTCCTGACTTTC. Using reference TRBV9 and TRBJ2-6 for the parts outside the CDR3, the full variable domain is DSGVTQTPKHLITATGQRVTLRCSPRSGDLSVYWYQQSLDQGLQFLIQYYNGEERAKGNILERFSAQQFPDLHSELNLSSLELGDSALYFCASSVQILLTGANVLTFGAGSRLTVL.

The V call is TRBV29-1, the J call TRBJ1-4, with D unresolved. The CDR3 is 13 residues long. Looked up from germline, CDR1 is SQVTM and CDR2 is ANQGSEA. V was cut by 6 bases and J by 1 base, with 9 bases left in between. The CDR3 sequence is CSVRSLTNEKLFF. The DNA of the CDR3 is TGCAGCGTCCGGAGCTTAACTAATGAAAAACTGTTTTTT.

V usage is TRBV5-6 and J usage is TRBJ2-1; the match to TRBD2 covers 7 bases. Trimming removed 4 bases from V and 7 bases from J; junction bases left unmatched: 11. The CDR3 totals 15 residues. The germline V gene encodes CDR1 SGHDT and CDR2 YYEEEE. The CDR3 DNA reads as TGTGCCAGCAGCCGGCCGGGGAGCGGGAAGAATGAGCAGTTCTTC. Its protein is CASSRPGSGKNEQFF.

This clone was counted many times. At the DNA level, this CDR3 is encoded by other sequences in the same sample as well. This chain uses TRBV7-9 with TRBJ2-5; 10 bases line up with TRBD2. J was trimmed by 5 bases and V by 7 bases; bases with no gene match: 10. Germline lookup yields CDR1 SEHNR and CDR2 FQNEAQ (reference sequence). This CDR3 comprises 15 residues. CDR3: CASTRGLAGVETQYF. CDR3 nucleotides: TGTGCCAGCACCAGGGGGCTAGCGGGAGTGGAGACCCAGTACTTC.

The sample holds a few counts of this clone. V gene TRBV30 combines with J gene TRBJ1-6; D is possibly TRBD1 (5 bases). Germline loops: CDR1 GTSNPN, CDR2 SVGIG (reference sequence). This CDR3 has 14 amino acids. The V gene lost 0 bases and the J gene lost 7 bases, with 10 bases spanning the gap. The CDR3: CAWSVAGSNSPLHF. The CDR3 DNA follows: TGTGCCTGGAGTGTAGCAGGGAGCAATTCACCCCTCCACTTT.

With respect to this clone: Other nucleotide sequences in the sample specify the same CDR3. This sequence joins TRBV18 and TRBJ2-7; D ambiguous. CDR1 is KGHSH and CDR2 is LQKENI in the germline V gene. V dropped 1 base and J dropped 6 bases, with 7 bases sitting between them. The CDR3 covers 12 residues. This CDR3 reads CASSPQGGEQYF. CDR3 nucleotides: TGTGCCAGCTCACCACAGGGCGGCGAGCAGTACTTC.

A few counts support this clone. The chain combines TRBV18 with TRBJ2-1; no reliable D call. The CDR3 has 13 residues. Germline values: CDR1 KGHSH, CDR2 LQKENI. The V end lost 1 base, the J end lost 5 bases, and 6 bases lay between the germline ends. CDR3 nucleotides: TGTGCCAGCTCACCACTGTCCCACAATGAGCAGTTCTTC. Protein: CASSPLSHNEQFF.

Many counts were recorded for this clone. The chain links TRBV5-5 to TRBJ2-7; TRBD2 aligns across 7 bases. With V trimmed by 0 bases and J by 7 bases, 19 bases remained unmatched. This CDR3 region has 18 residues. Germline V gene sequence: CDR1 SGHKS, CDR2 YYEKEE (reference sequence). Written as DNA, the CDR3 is TGTGCCAGCAGCTTGGCGCGCGGCGGGAGAACCCCTACGGCAGAGCAGTACTTC. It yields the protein CASSLARGGRTPTAEQYF.

The CDR3 sequence: CSVAWTGDNEQFF. CDR3 DNA sequence: TGCAGCGTGGCTTGGACAGGGGACAATGAGCAGTTCTTC. This chain joins TRBV29-1 and TRBJ2-1, with TRBD1 matching over 9 bases. In germline, CDR1 is SQVTM, CDR2 ANQGSEA. This CDR3 comprises 13 residues. J gave up 5 bases and V 6 bases, and 5 bases lay outside the gene matches.

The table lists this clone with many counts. This CDR3 reads CASSPGSSQDTQYF. The CDR3 DNA is TGTGCCAGCAGCCCGGGGAGTTCCCAAGATACGCAGTATTTT. This sequence joins TRBV2 and TRBJ2-3; D is possibly TRBD2 (5 bases). V lost 6 bases to trimming and J lost 5 bases, with 15 bases between them. CDR1 and CDR2 (germline): SNHLY, FYNNEI. The CDR3 is 14 residues long.

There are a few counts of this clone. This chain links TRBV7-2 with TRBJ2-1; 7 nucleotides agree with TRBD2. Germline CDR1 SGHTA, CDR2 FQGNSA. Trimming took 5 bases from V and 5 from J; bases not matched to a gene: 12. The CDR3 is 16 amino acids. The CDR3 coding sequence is TGTGCCAGCAGCCCGCCCGCGGGAGTAGGCAACAATGAGCAGTTCTTC. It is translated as CASSPPAGVGNNEQFF.

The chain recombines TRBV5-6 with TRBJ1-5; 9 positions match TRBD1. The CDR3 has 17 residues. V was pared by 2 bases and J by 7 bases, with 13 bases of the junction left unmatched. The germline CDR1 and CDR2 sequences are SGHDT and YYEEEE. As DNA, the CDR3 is TGTGCCAGCAGCTTTTACAGGGACAGGGACTCTCGGCAGCCCCAGCATTTT. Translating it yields CASSFYRDRDSRQPQHF.

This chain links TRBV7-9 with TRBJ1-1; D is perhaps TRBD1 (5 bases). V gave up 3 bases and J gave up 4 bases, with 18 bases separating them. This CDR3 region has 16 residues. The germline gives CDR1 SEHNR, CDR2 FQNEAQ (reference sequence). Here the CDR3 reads CASSFRPRGEGTEAFF. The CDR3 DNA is TGTGCCAGCAGCTTCAGGCCGAGGGGAGAAGGCACTGAAGCTTTCTTT.

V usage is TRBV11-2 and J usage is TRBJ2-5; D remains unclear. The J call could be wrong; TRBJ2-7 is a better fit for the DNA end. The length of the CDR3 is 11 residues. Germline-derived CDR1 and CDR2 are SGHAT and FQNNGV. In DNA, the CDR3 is TGTGCCAGCAGCTCGTCCAACGAGCAGTACTTC. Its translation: CASSSSNEQYF.

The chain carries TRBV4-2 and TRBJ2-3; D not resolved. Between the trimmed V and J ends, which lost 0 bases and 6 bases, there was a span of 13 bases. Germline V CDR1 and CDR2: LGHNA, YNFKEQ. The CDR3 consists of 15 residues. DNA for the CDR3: TGTGCCAGCAGCCAAGACGGCCAGGCTAGGGATACGCAGTATTTT. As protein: CASSQDGQARDTQYF.

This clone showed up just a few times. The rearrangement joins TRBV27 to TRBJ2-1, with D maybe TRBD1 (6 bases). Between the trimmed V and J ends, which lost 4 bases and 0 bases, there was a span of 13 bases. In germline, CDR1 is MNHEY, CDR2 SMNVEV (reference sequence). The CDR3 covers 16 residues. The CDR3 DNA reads TGTGCCAGCAGTTCCCGACAGGACAGCTCCTACAATGAGCAGTTCTTC. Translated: CASSSRQDSSYNEQFF.

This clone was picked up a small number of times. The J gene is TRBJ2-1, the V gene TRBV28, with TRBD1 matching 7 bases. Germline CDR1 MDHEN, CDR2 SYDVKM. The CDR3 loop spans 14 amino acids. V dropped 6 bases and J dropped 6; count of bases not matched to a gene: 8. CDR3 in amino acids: CASRETGPVNEQFF. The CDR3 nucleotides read TGTGCCAGCAGGGAGACAGGGCCGGTCAATGAGCAGTTCTTC.

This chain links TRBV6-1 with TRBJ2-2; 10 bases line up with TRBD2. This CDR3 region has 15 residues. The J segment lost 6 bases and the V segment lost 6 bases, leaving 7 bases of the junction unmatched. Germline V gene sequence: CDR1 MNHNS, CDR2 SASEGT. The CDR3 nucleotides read TGTGCCAGCAGCCCTAGCGGGAGAAGGGCCGGGGAGCTGTTTTTT. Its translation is CASSPSGRRAGELFF.

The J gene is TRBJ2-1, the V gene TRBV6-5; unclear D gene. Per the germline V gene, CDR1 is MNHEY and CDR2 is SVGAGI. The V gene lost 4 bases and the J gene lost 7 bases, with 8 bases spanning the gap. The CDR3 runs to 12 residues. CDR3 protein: CASSFGWNEQFF. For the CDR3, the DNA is TGTGCCAGCAGTTTCGGATGGAATGAGCAGTTCTTC.

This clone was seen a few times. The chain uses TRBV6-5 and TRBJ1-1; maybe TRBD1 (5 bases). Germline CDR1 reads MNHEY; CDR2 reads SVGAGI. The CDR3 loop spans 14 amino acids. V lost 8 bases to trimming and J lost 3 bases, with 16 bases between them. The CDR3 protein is CASAPSRGHTEAFF. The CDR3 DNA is TGTGCCAGCGCCCCTAGTCGGGGACACACTGAAGCTTTCTTT.

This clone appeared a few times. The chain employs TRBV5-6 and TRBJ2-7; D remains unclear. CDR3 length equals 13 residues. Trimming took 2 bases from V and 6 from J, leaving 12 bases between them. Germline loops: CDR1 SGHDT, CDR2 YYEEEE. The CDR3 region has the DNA TGTGCCAGCAGCTTAGGCAGCTACTCCGAGCAGTACTTC. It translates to CASSLGSYSEQYF.

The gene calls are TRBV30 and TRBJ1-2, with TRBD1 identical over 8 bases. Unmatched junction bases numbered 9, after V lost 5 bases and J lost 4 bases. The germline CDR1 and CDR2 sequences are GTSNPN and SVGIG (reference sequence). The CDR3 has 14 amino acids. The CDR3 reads CAWGHAGTGYGYTF. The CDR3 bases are TGTGCCTGGGGCCACGCGGGGACAGGCTATGGCTACACCTTC.

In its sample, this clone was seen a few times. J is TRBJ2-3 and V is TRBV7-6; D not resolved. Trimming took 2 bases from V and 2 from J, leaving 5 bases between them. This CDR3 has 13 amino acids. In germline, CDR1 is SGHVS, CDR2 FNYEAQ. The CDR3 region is CASSLNPTDTQYF. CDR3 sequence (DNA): TGTGCCAGCAGCTTAAATCCCACAGATACGCAGTATTTT.

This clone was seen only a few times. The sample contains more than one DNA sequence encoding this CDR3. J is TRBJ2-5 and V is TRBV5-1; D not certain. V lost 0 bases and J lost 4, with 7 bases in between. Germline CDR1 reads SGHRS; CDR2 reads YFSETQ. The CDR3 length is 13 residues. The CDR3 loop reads CASSLGVRETQYF. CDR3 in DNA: TGCGCCAGCAGCTTGGGGGTCAGAGAGACCCAGTACTTC.